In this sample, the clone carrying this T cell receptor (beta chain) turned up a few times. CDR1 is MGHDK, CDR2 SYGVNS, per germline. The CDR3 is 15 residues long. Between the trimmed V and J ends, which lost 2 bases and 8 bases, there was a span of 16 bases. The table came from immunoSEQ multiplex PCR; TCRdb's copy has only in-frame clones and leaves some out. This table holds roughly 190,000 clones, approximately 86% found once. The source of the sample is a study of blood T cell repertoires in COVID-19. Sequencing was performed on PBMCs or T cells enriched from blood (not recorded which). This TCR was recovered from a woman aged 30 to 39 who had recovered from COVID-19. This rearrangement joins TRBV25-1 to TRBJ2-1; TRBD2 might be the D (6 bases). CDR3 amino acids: CASSEPGTQGYEQFF. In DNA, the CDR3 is TGTGCCAGCAGTGAACCAGGGACTCAGGGCTATGAGCAGTTCTTC.